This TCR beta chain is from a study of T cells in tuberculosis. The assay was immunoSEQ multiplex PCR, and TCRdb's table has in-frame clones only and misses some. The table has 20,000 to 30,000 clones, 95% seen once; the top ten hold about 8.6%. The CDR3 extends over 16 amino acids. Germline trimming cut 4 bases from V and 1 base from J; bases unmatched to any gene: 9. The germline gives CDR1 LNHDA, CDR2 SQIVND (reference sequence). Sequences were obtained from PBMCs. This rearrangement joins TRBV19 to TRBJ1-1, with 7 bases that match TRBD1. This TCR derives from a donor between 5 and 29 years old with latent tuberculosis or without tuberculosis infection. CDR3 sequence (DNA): TGTGCCAGTAGTACCCGGGGACAGTGGGAGAACACTGAAGCTTTCTTT. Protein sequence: CASSTRGQWENTEAFF.